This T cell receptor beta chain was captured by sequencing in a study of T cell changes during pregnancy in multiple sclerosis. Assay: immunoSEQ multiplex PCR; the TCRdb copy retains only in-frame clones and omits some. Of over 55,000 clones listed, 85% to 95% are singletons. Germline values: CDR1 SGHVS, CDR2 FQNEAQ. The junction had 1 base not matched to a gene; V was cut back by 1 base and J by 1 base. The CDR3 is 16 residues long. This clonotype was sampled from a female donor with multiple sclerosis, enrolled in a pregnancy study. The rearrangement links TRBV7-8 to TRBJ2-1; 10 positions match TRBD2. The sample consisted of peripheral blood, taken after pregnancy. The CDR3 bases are TGTGCCAGCAGCTTAGAACTAGCGGGATCCTACAATGAGCAGTTCTTC. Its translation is CASSLELAGSYNEQFF.